This T cell receptor beta chain was identified during a study of radiotherapy plus CTLA-4 blockade in lung cancer. Whole-study findings and limits: In blood, TCR clones derived from the tumor expanded after radiotherapy plus ipilimumab.

This clone turned up a few times. Antigen unknown. The assay was immunoSEQ multiplex PCR, and TCRdb's table has in-frame clones only and misses some. The sample includes approximately 45,000 clones, around 63% of them seen just once. Trimming at V came to 1 base and at J to 3 bases, leaving 10 bases not matched to a gene. Germline V gene lookup returns CDR1 LGHNA and CDR2 YNFKEQ. This CDR3 is 17 amino acids long. This TCR came from a human donor with non-small cell lung cancer who had a partial response to radiotherapy plus ipilimumab. The sample in question was peripheral blood, obtained from a patient treated with radiotherapy plus ipilimumab. The chain joins TRBV4-2 to TRBJ2-5; 8 bases map to TRBD1. The CDR3 DNA follows: TGTGCCAGCAGCCAAGGCTCGGGGACAGGACCTAAAGAGACCCAGTACTTC. Amino acid sequence: CASSQGSGTGPKETQYF.